The 23 T cell receptor beta chains below were found in one sample sequenced in a study of vaccination and CD4 T cells after COVID-19. With the Oncomine TCR Beta short-read assay, DNA from cultured CD4+ T cells was sequenced. TCRdb re-analysed the PCR reads in MiXCR, keeping a single row per CDR3 protein. The table lists more than 8,500 distinct CDR3 sequences, 48% of them singletons. The antigens these receptors bind are not known. The treatment is: 10-day PBMC culture with coronavirus spike peptide pools or control peptides (ViraFEST assay). Those CD4+ T cells from the unexposed donor predate the COVID-19 pandemic (2011-2018). Sample: CD4+ T cells from blood, cultured in vitro. The source of these receptors is a human donor in good health.

In this sample, this clonotype turned up once. The chain joins TRBV7-8 to TRBJ1-1, with D maybe TRBD1 (6 bases). Germline lookup yields CDR1 SGHVS and CDR2 FQNEAQ. This CDR3 region has 16 residues. V gave up 6 bases and J gave up 0 bases, with 17 bases separating them. The CDR3 spells CASRPRGLGLNTEAFF. CDR3 sequence (DNA): TGTGCCAGCAGGCCTAGGGGGTTAGGCCTGAACACTGAAGCTTTCTTT.

The chain is built from TRBV11-2 and TRBJ1-2; unclear D gene. From germline, CDR1 is SGHAT and CDR2 FQNNGV. This CDR3 contains 14 residues. The V end was cut by 0 bases, the J end by 4 bases, with 9 bases between. The CDR3 nucleotides are TGTGCCAGCAGCTTAGATCCCGGGGTCTATGGCTACACCTTC. Encoded protein: CASSLDPGVYGYTF.

This clonotype was detected only a few times. This chain joins TRBV20-1 and TRBJ2-2; tentatively, D is TRBD2 (5 bases). Trimming cost V 6 bases and J 0 bases, with 11 bases left between them. Germline V gene sequence: CDR1 DFQATT, CDR2 SNEGSKA (reference sequence). The CDR3 totals 14 residues. The CDR3 bases are TGCAGTGCCTATAGGACTGCGAACACCGGGGAGCTGTTTTTT. Translating gives CSAYRTANTGELFF.

This clonotype was seen only a few times. This chain joins TRBV7-9 and TRBJ1-4; 9 nucleotides agree with TRBD1. V shed 6 bases and J 4 bases; nucleotides not matched to a gene: 9. Germline V lookup: CDR1 SEHNR, CDR2 FQNEAQ (reference sequence). CDR3 length: 16 residues. The CDR3 region is CASSSRQGVNNEKLFF. CDR3 DNA: TGTGCCAGCAGTTCACGACAGGGGGTCAATAATGAAAAACTGTTTTTT.

This rearrangement joins TRBV4-1 to TRBJ2-3; 8 nucleotides line up with TRBD2. The CDR3 is 15 amino acids. Germline V lookup: CDR1 MGHRA, CDR2 YSYEKL. V lost 2 bases, J lost 4 bases, and 5 bases stayed unmatched. The CDR3 protein is CASSQTGGPSDTQYF. CDR3 DNA sequence: TGCGCCAGCAGCCAAACGGGAGGGCCCTCAGATACGCAGTATTTT.

The chain recombines TRBV6-1 with TRBJ1-2; D gene ambiguous. V dropped 6 bases and J dropped 4 bases, with 21 bases sitting between them. The CDR3 is made up of 16 amino acids. Germline values: CDR1 MNHNS, CDR2 SASEGT. The CDR3 loop is CASRSDGRGTTYGYTF. The CDR3 nucleotides are TGTGCCAGCAGGTCGGACGGACGAGGTACCACCTATGGCTACACCTTC.

The V gene is TRBV4-1, the J gene TRBJ2-7; maybe TRBD2 (6 bases). The CDR3 consists of 16 residues. CDR1 and CDR2 from the germline V gene are MGHRA and YSYEKL. Between the trimmed V and J ends, which lost 3 bases and 0 bases, there was a span of 15 bases. In DNA, the CDR3 is TGCGCCAGCAGCCAGACCCCTGGGGGGTTCTCCTACGAGCAGTACTTC. Translated: CASSQTPGGFSYEQYF.

A few counts support this clonotype. The chain has TRBV20-1 and TRBJ1-1, with 9 bases fitting TRBD1. Per germline, CDR1 DFQATT and CDR2 SNEGSKA (reference sequence). The trim removed 4 bases at V and 6 bases at J, leaving 9 bases unmatched. This CDR3 contains 14 residues. Here the CDR3 reads CSANEDRGGPEAFF. The CDR3 region has the DNA TGCAGTGCTAACGAGGACAGGGGAGGACCTGAAGCTTTCTTT.

The V call is TRBV6-1, the J call TRBJ2-7; TRBD2 matches 9 bases. This CDR3 spans 14 amino acids. Losses at the gene ends were 6 bases for V and 4 bases for J; bases not matched to a gene: 7. Germline CDR1 MNHNS, CDR2 SASEGT. The CDR3 nucleotides are TGTGCCAGCAGGCCTAGCGGGGACCTGTACGAGCAGTACTTC. This translates into CASRPSGDLYEQYF.

This CDR3 reads CASRPGTGGPGEQYF. CDR3 bases: TGTGCCAGCAGGCCCGGGACAGGGGGCCCCGGTGAGCAGTACTTC. The chain recombines TRBV12-3 or TRBV12-4 with TRBJ2-7; 12 nucleotides line up with TRBD1. Trimming cost V 6 bases and J 7 bases; bases outside gene matches: 10. This CDR3 region has 15 residues.

This clonotype was detected a few times. This chain uses TRBV6-5 with TRBJ2-7, with D uncertain. The CDR3 is 18 residues long. The V gene lost 0 bases and the J gene lost 3 bases, with 21 bases spanning the gap. The germline CDR1 and CDR2 sequences are MNHEY and SVGAGI. CDR3 sequence (DNA): TGTGCCAGCAGTTACTCAAACCGGATCGCAGGTTTTCTCTACGAGCAGTACTTC. Amino acids: CASSYSNRIAGFLYEQYF.

The chain employs TRBV12-3 or TRBV12-4 and TRBJ1-2; tentative D call: TRBD1 (6 bases). This CDR3 has 13 residues. Between the trimmed V and J ends, which lost 2 bases and 6 bases, there was a span of 10 bases. The CDR3 DNA is TGTGCCAGCAGTTTAAGGGGGAGACATGGCTACACCTTC. Its protein product is CASSLRGRHGYTF.

The chain combines TRBV6-2 or TRBV6-3 with TRBJ2-1; 12 nucleotides line up with TRBD2. There are 17 residues in the CDR3. The germline V gene has CDR1 MNHEY and CDR2 SVGEGT. V was pared by 7 bases and J by 8 bases, with 15 bases of the junction left unmatched. CDR3 amino acids: CASTTSGRWAGPHEQFF. CDR3 DNA: TGTGCCAGCACCACTAGCGGGAGGTGGGCAGGGCCCCATGAGCAGTTCTTC.

This sequence joins TRBV19 and TRBJ1-5, with D uncertain. The ends were cut back, 4 bases at V and 2 bases at J, with 12 bases in the middle. Per the germline V gene, CDR1 is LNHDA and CDR2 is SQIVND (reference sequence). There are 15 residues in the CDR3. This CDR3 reads CASSNRPVGNQPQHF. In nucleotides, the CDR3 is TGTGCCAGTAGTAACCGACCAGTGGGCAATCAGCCCCAGCATTTT.

This clonotype has more than one count but fewer than ten. The CDR3 sequence is CASSRQGTNYGYTF. The CDR3, as DNA: TGTGCCAGCAGCAGACAGGGTACTAACTATGGCTACACCTTC. V and J are TRBV6-1 and TRBJ1-2, with 7 bases that match TRBD1. V was pared by 6 bases and J by 0 bases, with 4 bases of the junction left unmatched. The CDR3 is 14 residues long. Germline V gives CDR1 MNHNS, CDR2 SASEGT.

The rearrangement joins TRBV27 to TRBJ1-3; the match to TRBD1 covers 8 bases. CDR1 is MNHEY and CDR2 is SMNVEV in the germline V gene (reference sequence). The CDR3 length is 17 residues. Unmatched junction bases numbered 11, after V lost 5 bases and J lost 2 bases. The CDR3 DNA sequence: TGTGCCAGCAGTAAATATCTCGGGACAGGAGCTGGAAACACCATATATTTT. Translation: CASSKYLGTGAGNTIYF.

J is TRBJ2-5 and V is TRBV20-1, with 11 bases that match TRBD1. CDR1 is DFQATT and CDR2 is SNEGSKA in the germline V gene (reference sequence). V was clipped by 5 bases and J by 7 bases; unmatched bases: 15. This CDR3 region has 16 residues. CDR3 nucleotide sequence: TGCAGTGCTGCTCCTGGGACAGGGGGAAGGGAGGGGACCCAGTACTTC. Its translation: CSAAPGTGGREGTQYF.

This clonotype was observed a handful of times. This chain joins TRBV12-3 or TRBV12-4 and TRBJ1-1; D gene unclear. V shed 2 bases and J shed 4 bases, with 8 bases lying between them. This CDR3 comprises 13 residues. As DNA, the CDR3 is TGTGCCAGCAGTTTAAATTGGGGCACTGAAGCTTTCTTT. This gives the protein CASSLNWGTEAFF.

V and J are TRBV4-3 and TRBJ1-1, with D perhaps TRBD1 (6 bases). Germline CDR1 and CDR2: LGHNA and YSLEER. V was clipped by 2 bases and J by 0 bases, with 10 bases between them. This CDR3 contains 15 residues. CDR3 sequence reads: CASSQPGTLNTEAFF. The CDR3 nucleotides read TGCGCCAGCAGCCAACCCGGGACATTGAACACTGAAGCTTTCTTT.

This clonotype showed up just a few times. J is TRBJ2-4 and V is TRBV2, with a weak D call TRBD2 (7 bases). The CDR3 totals 20 residues. Trimming cost V 6 bases and J 6 bases, with 33 bases left between them. Germline assignment: CDR1 SNHLY and CDR2 FYNNEI. The CDR3 here is CASRPERRVYGGHSVNIQYF. DNA for the CDR3: TGTGCCAGCAGGCCCGAGAGGAGGGTTTACGGGGGGCATTCGGTAAACATTCAGTACTTC.

The chain recombines TRBV19 with TRBJ1-5; D unresolved. Germline CDR1 is LNHDA and CDR2 is SQIVND (reference sequence). There are 14 residues in the CDR3. V was clipped by 4 bases and J by 3 bases, with 10 bases between them. The CDR3 DNA reads as TGTGCCAGTAGTAAGCGACGGGTCAATCAGCCCCAGCATTTT. Its protein is CASSKRRVNQPQHF.

This chain joins TRBV3-1 and TRBJ2-2; D ambiguous. Trimming shortened V by 7 bases and J by 6 bases, and 6 bases separated the two germline ends. CDR1 is LGHDT, CDR2 YNNKEL, per germline (reference sequence). The CDR3 totals 11 residues. In nucleotides, the CDR3 is TGTGCCAGCAAGTCGGCCGGGGAGCTGTTTTTT. Its translation: CASKSAGELFF.

This rearrangement joins TRBV28 to TRBJ2-1; the match to TRBD2 covers 8 bases. There are 14 residues in the CDR3. Germline CDR1 reads MDHEN; CDR2 reads SYDVKM. The J segment lost 6 bases and the V segment lost 6 bases, leaving 7 bases of the junction unmatched. The CDR3: CASRSGGGANEQFF. CDR3 nucleotides: TGTGCCAGCAGGAGCGGGGGAGGGGCCAATGAGCAGTTCTTC.